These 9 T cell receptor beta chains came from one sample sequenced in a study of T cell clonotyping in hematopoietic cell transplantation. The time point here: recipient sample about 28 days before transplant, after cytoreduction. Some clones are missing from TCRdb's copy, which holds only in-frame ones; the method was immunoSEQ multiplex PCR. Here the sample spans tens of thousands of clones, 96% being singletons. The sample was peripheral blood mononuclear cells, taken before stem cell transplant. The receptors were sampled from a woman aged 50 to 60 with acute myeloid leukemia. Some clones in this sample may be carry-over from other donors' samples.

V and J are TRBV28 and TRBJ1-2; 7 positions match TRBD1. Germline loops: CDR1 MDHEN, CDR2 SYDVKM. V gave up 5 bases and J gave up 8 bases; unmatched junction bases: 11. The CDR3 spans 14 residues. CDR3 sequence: CASSAYDRDWGYTF. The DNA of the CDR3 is TGTGCCAGCAGTGCCTACGACAGGGATTGGGGCTACACCTTC.

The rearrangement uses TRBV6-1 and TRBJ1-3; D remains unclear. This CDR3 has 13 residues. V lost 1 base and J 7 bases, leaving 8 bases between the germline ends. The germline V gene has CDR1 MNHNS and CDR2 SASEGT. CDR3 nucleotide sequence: TGTGCCAGCAGTGAAGGGCATCGGAACACCATATATTTT. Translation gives CASSEGHRNTIYF.

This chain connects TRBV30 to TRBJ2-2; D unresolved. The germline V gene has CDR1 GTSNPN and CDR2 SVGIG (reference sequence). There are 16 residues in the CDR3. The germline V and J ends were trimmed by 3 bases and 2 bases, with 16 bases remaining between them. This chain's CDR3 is CAWRRGGQTNTGELFF. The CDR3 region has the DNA TGTGCCTGGAGAAGAGGCGGCCAGACCAACACCGGGGAGCTGTTTTTT.

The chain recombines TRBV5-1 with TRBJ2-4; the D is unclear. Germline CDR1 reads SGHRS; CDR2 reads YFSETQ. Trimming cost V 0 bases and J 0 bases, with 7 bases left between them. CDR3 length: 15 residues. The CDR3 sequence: CASSLDGLAKNIQYF. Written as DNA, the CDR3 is TGCGCCAGCAGCTTGGACGGATTAGCCAAAAACATTCAGTACTTC.

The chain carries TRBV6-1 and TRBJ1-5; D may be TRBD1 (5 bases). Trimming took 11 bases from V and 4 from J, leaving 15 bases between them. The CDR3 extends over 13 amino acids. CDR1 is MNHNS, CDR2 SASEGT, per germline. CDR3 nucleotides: TGTGCCTCCCAGGCAGGGCCAAATCAGCCCCAGCATTTT. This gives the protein CASQAGPNQPQHF.

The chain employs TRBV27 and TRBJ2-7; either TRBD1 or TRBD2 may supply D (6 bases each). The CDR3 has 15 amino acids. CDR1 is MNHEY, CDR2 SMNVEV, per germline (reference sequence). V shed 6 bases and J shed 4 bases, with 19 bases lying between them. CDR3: CASRPRGHMGYEQYF. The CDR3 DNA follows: TGTGCCAGCAGGCCCCGGGGGCATATGGGGTACGAGCAGTACTTC.

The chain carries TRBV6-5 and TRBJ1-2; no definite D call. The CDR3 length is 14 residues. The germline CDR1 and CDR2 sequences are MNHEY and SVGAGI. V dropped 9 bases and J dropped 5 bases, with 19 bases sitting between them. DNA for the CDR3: TGTGCCAGTACTTCTGCCGACGACCGATATGGCTACACCTTC. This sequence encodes CASTSADDRYGYTF.

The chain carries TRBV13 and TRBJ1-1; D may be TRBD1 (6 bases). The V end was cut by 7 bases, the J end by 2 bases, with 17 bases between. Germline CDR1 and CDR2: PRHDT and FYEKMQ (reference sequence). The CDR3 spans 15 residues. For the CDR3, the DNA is TGTGCCAGCATCGAGGGGGGGGGATTAAACACTGAAGCTTTCTTT. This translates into CASIEGGGLNTEAFF.

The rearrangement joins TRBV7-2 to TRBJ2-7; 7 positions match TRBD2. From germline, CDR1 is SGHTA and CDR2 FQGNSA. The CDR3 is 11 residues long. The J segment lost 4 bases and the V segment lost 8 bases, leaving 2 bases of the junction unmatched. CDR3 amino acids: CASGGGYEQYF. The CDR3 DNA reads TGTGCCAGCGGGGGGGGGTACGAGCAGTACTTC. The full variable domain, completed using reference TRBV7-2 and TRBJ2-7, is GAGVSQSPSNKVTEKGKDVELRCDPISGHTALYWYRQSLGQGLEFLIYFQGNSAPDKSGLPSDRFSAERTGGSVSTLTIQRTQQEDSAVYLCASGGGYEQYFGPGTRLTVT.